Presented here are 25 T cell receptor beta chains from one specimen sequenced in a study of cytomegalovirus exposure and HLA in healthy donors. Primers: 60 Vbeta forward and 13 Jbeta reverse. Profiling relied on immunoSEQ multiplex PCR, and the TCRdb table lists in-frame clones only, not all of them. In the table there are about 110,000 clones, roughly 70% of which are singletons. The specimen sequenced was PBMCs. All receptors derive from a man aged 35 to 55 in good health and CMV-seropositive.

The CDR3 loop is CASSQGPRDEQFF. DNA of the CDR3: TGCGCCAGCAGCCAAGGGCCGAGGGATGAGCAGTTCTTC. The rearrangement uses TRBV4-3 and TRBJ2-1; D perhaps matches TRBD2 (5 bases). This CDR3 has 13 amino acids. Germline lookup yields CDR1 LGHNA and CDR2 YSLEER. Trimming pared 1 base from V and 8 bases from J, leaving 9 bases between.

V usage is TRBV7-3 and J usage is TRBJ1-3, with 7 bases lining up with TRBD1. The germline V gene encodes CDR1 SGHTA and CDR2 FQGTGA. This CDR3 region has 16 residues. V was pared by 5 bases and J by 0 bases, with 7 bases of the junction left unmatched. Here the CDR3 DNA reads TGTGCCAGCAGCCAAGGACAGGCTTTCTCTGGAAACACCATATATTTT. Encoded protein: CASSQGQAFSGNTIYF.

This rearrangement joins TRBV2 to TRBJ2-3, with TRBD2 identical over 8 bases. The CDR3 consists of 15 residues. CDR1 is SNHLY, CDR2 FYNNEI, per germline. V dropped 8 bases and J dropped 5; count of bases not matched to a gene: 12. CDR3 nucleotide sequence: TGTGCCAGCTCCTCATGGCGGGAGGCGGAAGATACGCAGTATTTT. It yields the protein CASSSWREAEDTQYF.

The V and J genes are TRBV4-1 and TRBJ1-2; perhaps TRBD1 as D (6 bases). The V end lost 0 bases, the J end lost 2 bases, and 10 bases lay between the germline ends. This CDR3 spans 15 amino acids. Looked up from germline, CDR1 is MGHRA and CDR2 is YSYEKL. DNA of the CDR3: TGCGCCAGCAGCCAAGATCGGACAGCCAACTATGGCTACACCTTC. It codes for CASSQDRTANYGYTF.

The rearrangement joins TRBV28 to TRBJ1-2; unclear D gene. Trimming cost V 2 bases and J 1 base, with 14 bases left between them. This CDR3 comprises 16 residues. Germline loops: CDR1 MDHEN, CDR2 SYDVKM. CDR3 protein: CASSLGGSSLNYGYTF. In nucleotides, the CDR3 is TGTGCCAGCAGTTTAGGAGGGAGTTCTCTTAACTATGGCTACACCTTC.

V is TRBV2 and J is TRBJ2-7; the D gene is possibly TRBD2 (6 bases). Between the trimmed V and J ends, which lost 7 bases and 3 bases, there was a span of 16 bases. Per the germline V gene, CDR1 is SNHLY and CDR2 is FYNNEI. This CDR3 is 14 amino acids long. CDR3 nucleotide sequence: TGTGCCAGCACGAGTTCGCCCGGGGGCTACGAGCAGTACTTC. Its protein is CASTSSPGGYEQYF.

The V gene is TRBV29-1, the J gene TRBJ2-2; 15 nucleotides line up with TRBD2. This CDR3 comprises 15 residues. Germline CDR1 and CDR2: SQVTM and ANQGSEA. The trim removed 6 bases at V and 7 bases at J, leaving 6 bases unmatched. The CDR3 DNA follows: TGCAGCGTCTCCGGACTAGCGGGAGGGGACGGGGAGCTGTTTTTT. It codes for CSVSGLAGGDGELFF.

The CDR3 region has the DNA TGCAGCGTTGGAGGGACAGGGGACTTAGAGACCCAGTACTTC. This encodes CSVGGTGDLETQYF. V and J are TRBV29-1 and TRBJ2-5; TRBD1 matches 10 bases. The length of the CDR3 is 14 residues. V lost 4 bases and J lost 4; bases outside the gene matches: 6. Germline CDR1 and CDR2: SQVTM and ANQGSEA.

As for this clone: Other DNA sequences from this sample encode an identical CDR3 as well. The chain employs TRBV29-1 and TRBJ1-2; TRBD1 matches 9 bases. Per germline, CDR1 SQVTM and CDR2 ANQGSEA. With V trimmed by 5 bases and J by 7 bases, 8 bases remained unmatched. CDR3 length: 13 amino acids. This CDR3 reads CSVYDTGGSGYTF. The CDR3 DNA sequence: TGCAGCGTTTATGATACAGGGGGCAGTGGCTACACCTTC.

The chain is built from TRBV19 and TRBJ2-1, with D maybe TRBD2 (5 bases). Trimming removed 4 bases at V and 5 bases at J, with 9 bases between. Germline CDR1 LNHDA, CDR2 SQIVND (reference sequence). The CDR3 runs 13 residues. CDR3 in amino acids: CASSTGSDNEQFF. CDR3 sequence (DNA): TGTGCCAGTAGTACGGGATCGGACAATGAGCAGTTCTTC.

This clone has only one observation. The J gene is TRBJ2-7, the V gene TRBV10-1; a possible D gene is TRBD1 (6 bases). V lost 6 bases, J lost 4 bases, and 13 bases lay in between. This CDR3 has 13 residues. Germline V gives CDR1 WNHNN, CDR2 SYGVQD (reference sequence). The CDR3 DNA reads TGCGCCAGCAGCATGGGGGCTGGATACGAGCAGTACTTC. As protein: CASSMGAGYEQYF.

The rearrangement uses TRBV30 and TRBJ1-2; perhaps TRBD1 as D (5 bases). Trimming stripped 2 bases from V and 0 bases from J, with 13 bases between. The CDR3 runs to 15 residues. CDR1 and CDR2 (germline): GTSNPN, SVGIG (reference sequence). CDR3 protein: CAWSLRGATNYGYTF. Here the CDR3 DNA reads TGTGCCTGGAGTTTAAGGGGTGCTACTAACTATGGCTACACCTTC.

This chain joins TRBV19 and TRBJ1-5, with TRBD1 matching over 9 bases. CDR1 is LNHDA and CDR2 is SQIVND in the germline V gene (reference sequence). The CDR3 contains 13 residues. Unmatched junction bases numbered 5, after V lost 10 bases and J lost 4 bases. The DNA for the CDR3 is TGTGCCACTACGGGACAGGGTAATCAGCCCCAGCATTTT. Translation gives CATTGQGNQPQHF.

The chain joins TRBV7-9 to TRBJ1-2, with D hard to call. Germline CDR1 SEHNR, CDR2 FQNEAQ (reference sequence). V lost 5 bases to trimming and J lost 0 bases, with 13 bases between them. There are 15 residues in the CDR3. The DNA for the CDR3 is TGTGCCAGCAGCCCTTGGACTATTACTAACTATGGCTACACCTTC. It encodes CASSPWTITNYGYTF.

CDR3 loop: CASSRRTIPGETQYF. CDR3 nucleotides: TGTGCCAGCAGCCGAAGGACTATCCCCGGGGAGACCCAGTACTTC. The chain combines TRBV27 with TRBJ2-5; D might be TRBD2 (6 bases). Per germline, CDR1 MNHEY and CDR2 SMNVEV (reference sequence). This CDR3 spans 15 amino acids. V was pared by 6 bases and J by 5 bases, with 19 bases between.

The rearrangement uses TRBV6-6 and TRBJ2-2, with 8 bases matching TRBD1. CDR3 size: 15 residues. The junction had 9 bases not matched to a gene; V was cut back by 5 bases and J by 7 bases. Looked up from germline, CDR1 is MNHNY and CDR2 is SVGAGI (reference sequence). This CDR3 reads CASSPDRDRYGELFF. CDR3 DNA: TGTGCCAGCAGTCCGGACAGGGATAGATACGGGGAGCTGTTTTTT.

The chain's CDR3 is CASSMGQRSNQPQHF. The CDR3, as DNA: TGTGCCAGTAGTATGGGACAGCGAAGCAATCAGCCCCAGCATTTT. V and J are TRBV19 and TRBJ1-5; 7 positions match TRBD1. The V segment lost 3 bases and the J segment 1 base; nucleotides outside the gene matches: 3. Germline V lookup: CDR1 LNHDA, CDR2 SQIVND (reference sequence). The CDR3 runs 15 residues.

The genes are TRBV11-2 and TRBJ1-1; 7 bases match TRBD1. J gave up 6 bases and V 4 bases, and 2 bases lay outside the gene matches. The germline V gene has CDR1 SGHAT and CDR2 FQNNGV. This CDR3 comprises 12 residues. The CDR3 sequence is CASSSQGSEAFF. CDR3 DNA sequence: TGTGCCAGCAGCTCACAGGGGTCTGAAGCTTTCTTT.

The V gene is TRBV7-9, the J gene TRBJ1-1; D is undetermined. Germline values: CDR1 SEHNR, CDR2 FQNEAQ (reference sequence). V lost 5 bases and J 5 bases, leaving 12 bases between the germline ends. This CDR3 has 13 amino acids. CDR3 DNA sequence: TGTGCCAGCAGCCTGGTCGTAGAGACTGAAGCTTTCTTT. Translating it yields CASSLVVETEAFF. The variable domain in full, completed from reference TRBV7-9 and TRBJ1-1, reads DTGVSQNPRHKITKRGQNVTFRCDPISEHNRLYWYRQTLGQGPEFLTYFQNEAQLEKSRLLSDRFSAERPKGSFSTLEIQRTEQGDSAMYLCASSLVVETEAFFGQGTRLTVV.

This clone was counted once. The gene calls are TRBV2 and TRBJ2-1; D perhaps matches TRBD1 (5 bases). V shed 3 bases and J shed 4 bases, with 7 bases lying between them. The germline gives CDR1 SNHLY, CDR2 FYNNEI. CDR3 length: 13 residues. CDR3 sequence (DNA): TGTGCCAGCAGTGATCAGGGTTACAATGAGCAGTTCTTC. Translation: CASSDQGYNEQFF.

The chain employs TRBV7-3 and TRBJ2-1, with TRBD2 matching 10 bases. CDR1 and CDR2 (germline): SGHTA, FQGTGA. Trimming took 5 bases from V and 0 from J; bases not matched to a gene: 7. The CDR3 spans 17 residues. The CDR3 bases are TGTGCCAGCAGCCCCCGGACTAGCGGAAGCTCCTACAATGAGCAGTTCTTC. Translated, it gives CASSPRTSGSSYNEQFF.

This chain links TRBV29-1 with TRBJ1-2, with D hard to call. With 0 bases removed from V and 3 bases from J, the gap between germline ends came to 8 bases. Germline assignment: CDR1 SQVTM and CDR2 ANQGSEA. The CDR3 has 13 residues. CDR3 DNA sequence: TGCAGCGTTGAAGACCCAGTCGACTATGGCTACACCTTC. Translating it yields CSVEDPVDYGYTF.

The sample holds one count of this clone. Other nucleotide sequences in the sample specify the same CDR3. This chain uses TRBV9 with TRBJ2-1; 10 bases line up with TRBD2. This CDR3 region has 14 residues. After removal of 3 bases from V and 4 bases from J, the junction contained 1 base not matched to a gene. Germline V gene lookup returns CDR1 SGDLS and CDR2 YYNGEE. In DNA, the CDR3 is TGTGCCAGCAGCGCTAGCGGGAGTTACAATGAGCAGTTCTTC. Amino acids: CASSASGSYNEQFF.

The rearrangement links TRBV4-3 to TRBJ2-7; 9 bases are shared with TRBD1. Looked up from germline, CDR1 is LGHNA and CDR2 is YSLEER. V shed 0 bases and J 2 bases; nucleotides not matched to a gene: 2. The CDR3 contains 15 residues. CDR3 in amino acids: CASSQETGGAYEQYF. The CDR3 region has the DNA TGCGCCAGCAGCCAAGAAACAGGGGGCGCCTACGAGCAGTACTTC.

The chain combines TRBV5-6 with TRBJ2-7; tentative D call: TRBD1 (5 bases). The V gene's germline CDR1 is SGHDT and CDR2 YYEEEE. This CDR3 has 11 amino acids. V shed 2 bases and J shed 6 bases, with 6 bases lying between them. The CDR3 sequence is CASSFRVEQYF. CDR3 nucleotides: TGTGCCAGCAGCTTCAGGGTCGAGCAGTACTTC. Complete variable domain (other parts from reference TRBV5-6 and TRBJ2-7): DAGVTQSPTHLIKTRGQQVTLRCSPKSGHDTVSWYQQALGQGPQFIFQYYEEEERQRGNFPDRFSGHQFPNYSSELNVNALLLGDSALYLCASSFRVEQYFGPGTRLTVT.